This TCR beta chain was profiled in a study of OX40 agonist ivuxolimab in advanced cancers. Study-level information: Patients were treated with ivuxolimab, an agonistic anti-OX40 (CD134) antibody. The diagnoses of dose-escalation patients were hepatocellular carcinoma, melanoma, renal cell or head and neck cancer. Antecedent anti-PD-1, anti-PD-L1 or anti-CTLA-4 therapy was permissible, with 30% to 50% having received some.

Measured with immunoSEQ multiplex PCR; TCRdb has only the in-frame clones, and not every one. The repertoire holds tens of thousands of clones, 84% seen once, with 4.6% in the top ten. This CDR3 spans 10 amino acids. Germline lookup yields CDR1 LNHDA and CDR2 SQIVND (reference sequence). Sampling times: baseline, cycle 4 day 1, cycle 7 day 1. In its sample, this clone was seen once. The V gene is TRBV19, the J gene TRBJ2-5; the D gene is possibly TRBD2 (6 bases). The input for sequencing was CD4+ or CD8+ T cells sorted from blood, taken in a trial of the OX40 agonist ivuxolimab. This TCR came from an adult with an advanced solid tumor such as melanoma, head and neck, liver or kidney cancer. DNA of the CDR3: TGTGCTGAGGAGGGTGAGACCCAGTACTTC. Residues: CAEEGETQYF.